What follows describes a single TCR beta chain. The antigen remains undetermined. These data originate in a study of radiotherapy plus CTLA-4 blockade in lung cancer. Generated by immunoSEQ multiplex PCR, the TCRdb table keeps only in-frame clones and is missing some. There are around 80,000 clones in the sample; around 83% occur only once, and roughly 0.8% lies in the top ten. Study-wide results and limits: Radiotherapy plus ipilimumab was followed by expansion in blood of tumor-derived TCR clones.

Focal radiation was given together with CTLA-4 blockade (ipilimumab) to patients with chemo-refractory metastatic non-small-cell lung cancer. CDR3 length: 12 amino acids. CDR1 is SGDLS and CDR2 is YYNGEE in the germline V gene. Trimming removed 2 bases from V and 2 bases from J, with 3 bases in between. This specimen was peripheral blood, taken from a patient treated with radiotherapy plus ipilimumab. The chain joins TRBV9 to TRBJ2-3; D call uncertain. This TCR was sampled from a human donor with non-small cell lung cancer who had stable disease on radiotherapy plus ipilimumab. CDR3 loop: CASSVTTDTQYF. CDR3 coding DNA: TGTGCCAGCAGCGTTACCACAGATACGCAGTATTTT.